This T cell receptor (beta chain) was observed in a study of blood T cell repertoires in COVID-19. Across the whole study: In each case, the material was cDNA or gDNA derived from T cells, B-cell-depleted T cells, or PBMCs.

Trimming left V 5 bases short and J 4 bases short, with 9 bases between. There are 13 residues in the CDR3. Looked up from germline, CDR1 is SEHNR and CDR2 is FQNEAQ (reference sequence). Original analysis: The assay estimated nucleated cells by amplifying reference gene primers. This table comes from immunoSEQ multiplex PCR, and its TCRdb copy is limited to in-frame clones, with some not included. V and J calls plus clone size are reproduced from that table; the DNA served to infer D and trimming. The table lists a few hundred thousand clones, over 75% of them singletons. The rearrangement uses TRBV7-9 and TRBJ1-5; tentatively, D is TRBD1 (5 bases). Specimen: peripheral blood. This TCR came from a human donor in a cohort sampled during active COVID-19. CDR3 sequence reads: CASSADRNQPQHF. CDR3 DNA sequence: TGTGCCAGCAGCGCCGACAGAAATCAGCCCCAGCATTTT. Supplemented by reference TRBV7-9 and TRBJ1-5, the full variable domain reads DTGVSQNPRHKITKRGQNVTFRCDPISEHNRLYWYRQTLGQGPEFLTYFQNEAQLEKSRLLSDRFSAERPKGSFSTLEIQRTEQGDSAMYLCASSADRNQPQHFGDGTRLSIL.